These 23 T cell receptor beta chains originate from one sample sequenced in a study of Ad26.COV2.S vaccination and SARS-CoV-2 variants. This sample's treatment: around 19 received Ad26.COV2.S at low or high dose, single or two shots; roughly 5 received placebo; per-sample allocation not given. Sampling occurred on day 63 after the first vaccine or placebo injection. This table comes from immunoSEQ multiplex PCR, and its TCRdb copy is limited to in-frame clones, with some not included. The sample has approximately 360,000 clones, under 90% seen once; the top ten hold roughly 7.4%. Material: peripheral blood, obtained in a trial of Ad26.COV2.S vaccine versus placebo. The origin of the receptors is a person between 18 and 65 years old who received the Ad26.COV2.S COVID-19 vaccine or a placebo.

This clone was found once. The V call is TRBV2, the J call TRBJ2-5, with 7 bases matching TRBD2. Germline CDR1 and CDR2: SNHLY and FYNNEI. Losses at the gene ends were 2 bases for V and 3 bases for J; bases not matched to a gene: 3. The CDR3 is 14 amino acids. CDR3 nucleotide sequence: TGTGCCAGCAGTGAAATGGGGGGGGAAGAGACCCAGTACTTC. Its protein is CASSEMGGEETQYF.

The genes are TRBV23-1 and TRBJ1-4; TRBD1 is a possible D gene (5 bases). TRBV23-1 is assigned to the ORF class and has an uncertain function. The length of the CDR3 is 14 residues. V lost 3 bases, J lost 8 bases, and 13 bases lay in between. The CDR3 bases are TGCGCCAGCAGTCACGAAGGGGTCCGAGAAAAACTGTTTTTT. Protein product: CASSHEGVREKLFF.

The chain couples TRBV30 to TRBJ2-1, with D unresolved. CDR1 and CDR2 (germline): GTSNPN, SVGIG (reference sequence). V shed 3 bases and J shed 8 bases, with 20 bases lying between them. This CDR3 has 15 residues. CDR3 DNA sequence: TGTGCCTGGAGCCCCTCTAGTTTTAAAGTCGATGAGCAGTTCTTC. Protein sequence: CAWSPSSFKVDEQFF.

The J gene is TRBJ2-3, the V gene TRBV24-1, with D uncertain. V lost 6 bases and J lost 9, with 12 bases in between. Germline-derived CDR1 and CDR2 are KGHDR and SFDVKD. CDR3 length: 12 residues. The CDR3 sequence is CATSSEGSTQYF. The CDR3 nucleotides are TGTGCCACCAGTAGTGAAGGATCGACGCAGTATTTT.

The V call is TRBV28, the J call TRBJ1-2; the D is unclear. Germline values: CDR1 MDHEN, CDR2 SYDVKM. The CDR3 has 13 amino acids. Trimming left V 1 base short and J 8 bases short, with 11 bases between. CDR3 residues: CASSLFRSAGYTF. The DNA for the CDR3 is TGTGCCAGCAGTTTATTTCGGTCGGCCGGCTACACCTTC.

The chain recombines TRBV7-9 with TRBJ1-3, with unresolved D. The CDR3 totals 14 residues. Germline V lookup: CDR1 SEHNR, CDR2 FQNEAQ (reference sequence). Trimming removed 1 base from V and 0 bases from J, with 4 bases in between. CDR3 amino acids: CASSLGTSGNTIYF. For the CDR3, the DNA is TGTGCCAGCAGCTTAGGTACCTCTGGAAACACCATATATTTT.

The rearrangement links TRBV7-9 to TRBJ1-4; D is possibly TRBD1 (5 bases). Germline CDR1 and CDR2: SEHNR and FQNEAQ (reference sequence). The ends were cut back, 2 bases at V and 10 bases at J, with 20 bases in the middle. This CDR3 is 16 amino acids long. CDR3: CASSLTRGLLRGKLFF. CDR3 sequence (DNA): TGTGCCAGCAGCTTAACCCGGGGACTTCTCCGGGGAAAACTGTTTTTT. Based on the CDR3 plus reference TRBV7-9 and TRBJ1-4, the full variable domain is DTGVSQNPRHKITKRGQNVTFRCDPISEHNRLYWYRQTLGQGPEFLTYFQNEAQLEKSRLLSDRFSAERPKGSFSTLEIQRTEQGDSAMYLCASSLTRGLLRGKLFFGSGTQLSVL.

The CDR3 region is CASSPPGSGAGEQFF. The CDR3 DNA follows: TGTGCCAGCAGCCCCCCGGGTAGCGGAGCAGGTGAGCAGTTCTTC. This chain joins TRBV6-5 and TRBJ2-1; perhaps TRBD2 as D (6 bases). V gave up 6 bases and J gave up 9 bases, with 21 bases separating them. This CDR3 has 15 amino acids. Germline CDR1 reads MNHEY; CDR2 reads SVGAGI.

The chain couples TRBV25-1 to TRBJ1-2, with D unclear. This CDR3 region has 14 residues. V shed 1 base and J shed 7 bases, with 13 bases lying between them. Germline loops: CDR1 MGHDK, CDR2 SYGVNS. DNA of the CDR3: TGTGCCAGCAGTGAATGGAGGGAAACGGGTGGCTACACCTTC. Amino acids: CASSEWRETGGYTF.

V and J are TRBV19 and TRBJ1-2, with 8 bases matching TRBD1. The J segment lost 2 bases and the V segment lost 5 bases, leaving 4 bases of the junction unmatched. The CDR3 spans 14 residues. Germline V CDR1 and CDR2: LNHDA, SQIVND (reference sequence). The CDR3 bases are TGTGCCAGTAGTTTCCAGGGGGCGAACTATGGCTACACCTTC. Protein sequence: CASSFQGANYGYTF. The full variable domain, in which reference TRBV19 and TRBJ1-2 provide the parts outside the CDR3, is DGGITQSPKYLFRKEGQNVTLSCEQNLNHDAMYWYRQDPGQGLRLIYYSQIVNDFQKGDIAEGYSVSREKKESFPLTVTSAQKNPTAFYLCASSFQGANYGYTFGSGTRLTVV.

This chain connects TRBV4-1 to TRBJ1-6; TRBD1 is a possible D gene (5 bases). Between the trimmed V and J ends, which lost 1 base and 10 bases, there was a span of 14 bases. Germline V gene data show CDR1 as MGHRA and CDR2 as YSYEKL. This CDR3 is built from 15 residues. CDR3 loop: CASSQGQLDGSPLHF. In nucleotides, the CDR3 is TGCGCCAGCAGCCAAGGACAGCTAGATGGGTCACCCCTCCACTTT.

The chain combines TRBV27 with TRBJ1-1; TRBD1 might be the D (5 bases). In germline, CDR1 is MNHEY, CDR2 SMNVEV (reference sequence). The length of the CDR3 is 13 residues. Trimming shortened V by 6 bases and J by 5 bases, and 13 bases separated the two germline ends. In nucleotides, the CDR3 is TGTGCCAGCAGGGGAGACAGCGCGACTGAAGCTTTCTTT. Its protein is CASRGDSATEAFF.

The J gene is TRBJ1-2, the V gene TRBV6-5; D perhaps matches TRBD1 (5 bases). Germline V gene sequence: CDR1 MNHEY, CDR2 SVGAGI. The CDR3 consists of 13 residues. With 6 bases removed from V and 2 bases from J, the gap between germline ends came to 10 bases. CDR3: CASRPRENYGYTF. The DNA of the CDR3 is TGTGCCAGCAGACCCAGGGAGAACTATGGCTACACCTTC.

In this sample, this clone turned up a few times. This rearrangement joins TRBV7-2 to TRBJ1-3; a weak D match, TRBD1 (5 bases). The germline V and J ends were trimmed by 3 bases and 0 bases, with 9 bases remaining between them. Germline loops: CDR1 SGHTA, CDR2 FQGNSA. This CDR3 is 15 amino acids long. CDR3 residues: CASSFYRSSGNTIYF. Here the CDR3 DNA reads TGTGCCAGCAGCTTCTACAGGAGCTCTGGAAACACCATATATTTT.

This clone appeared a single time. V is TRBV4-1 and J is TRBJ2-1, with D unclear. The V end was cut by 1 base, the J end by 4 bases, with 11 bases between. There are 15 residues in the CDR3. Germline CDR1 reads MGHRA; CDR2 reads YSYEKL. This CDR3 is CASSQGAARYNEQFF. The CDR3 DNA reads as TGCGCCAGCAGCCAAGGGGCCGCGAGATACAATGAGCAGTTCTTC.

The chain recombines TRBV7-9 with TRBJ2-7; D unclear. V shed 11 bases and J shed 2 bases, with 16 bases lying between them. The CDR3 totals 13 residues. Germline V gene data show CDR1 as SEHNR and CDR2 as FQNEAQ (reference sequence). The CDR3 is CAGRRTGTYEQYF. The CDR3 DNA reads TGTGCCGGACGTAGGACCGGAACCTACGAGCAGTACTTC.

The V and J genes are TRBV30 and TRBJ1-1; no definite D call. The CDR3 is 13 residues long. Germline-derived CDR1 and CDR2 are GTSNPN and SVGIG (reference sequence). Trimming left V 2 bases short and J 7 bases short, with 14 bases between. This CDR3 is CAWSSFKNGEAFF. The CDR3 region has the DNA TGTGCCTGGAGTAGCTTTAAGAATGGTGAAGCTTTCTTT.

The rearrangement links TRBV5-1 to TRBJ1-3; TRBD1 might be the D (5 bases). Trimming took 4 bases from V and 3 from J, leaving 14 bases between them. Germline assignment: CDR1 SGHRS and CDR2 YFSETQ. CDR3 length: 15 amino acids. For the CDR3, the DNA is TGCGCCAGCAGCGGATTTCCGGGGGTTGGAAACACCATATATTTT. Protein sequence: CASSGFPGVGNTIYF.

This clone was observed a single time. V gene TRBV9 combines with J gene TRBJ1-5; D not certain. V was trimmed by 3 bases and J by 0 bases, leaving 10 bases between them. The CDR3 consists of 15 residues. Germline loops: CDR1 SGDLS, CDR2 YYNGEE. CDR3 sequence (DNA): TGTGCCAGCAGCGGAGCAGTGGATAGCAATCAGCCCCAGCATTTT. Protein sequence: CASSGAVDSNQPQHF.

The chain carries TRBV27 and TRBJ1-5; 10 nucleotides align to TRBD1. After removal of 6 bases from V and 6 bases from J, the junction contained 8 bases not matched to a gene. This CDR3 is built from 15 residues. Germline V gives CDR1 MNHEY, CDR2 SMNVEV (reference sequence). The CDR3 region is CASSAGQGGVQPQHF. The CDR3 coding sequence is TGTGCCAGCAGCGCCGGACAGGGGGGCGTTCAGCCCCAGCATTTT.

CDR3 DNA sequence: TGTGCCAGCAGTTGGGAGGGATCGGCGCAGTTCTTC. Encoded protein: CASSWEGSAQFF. The V and J genes are TRBV2 and TRBJ2-1; 7 positions match TRBD2. The CDR3 has 12 residues. J gave up 12 bases and V 5 bases, and 7 bases lay outside the gene matches. From germline, CDR1 is SNHLY and CDR2 FYNNEI.

V gene TRBV11-2 combines with J gene TRBJ1-5, with D perhaps TRBD1 (5 bases). Trimming cost V 1 base and J 3 bases, with 10 bases left between them. CDR3 length: 15 residues. CDR1 and CDR2 (germline): SGHAT, FQNNGV. CDR3 sequence: CASSLGGDPNQPQHF. CDR3 DNA sequence: TGTGCCAGCAGCTTAGGTGGGGACCCCAATCAGCCCCAGCATTTT.

The chain recombines TRBV3-1 (or the pseudogene TRBV3-2) with TRBJ2-3; 10 positions agree with TRBD2. This CDR3 region has 16 residues. Germline lookup yields CDR1 LGHDT and CDR2 YNNKEL (reference sequence). J gave up 5 bases and V 8 bases, and 13 bases lay outside the gene matches. CDR3 loop: CASSYGGTSVLDTQYF. The CDR3 DNA reads TGTGCCAGCTCCTACGGAGGGACTAGCGTATTAGATACGCAGTATTTT.